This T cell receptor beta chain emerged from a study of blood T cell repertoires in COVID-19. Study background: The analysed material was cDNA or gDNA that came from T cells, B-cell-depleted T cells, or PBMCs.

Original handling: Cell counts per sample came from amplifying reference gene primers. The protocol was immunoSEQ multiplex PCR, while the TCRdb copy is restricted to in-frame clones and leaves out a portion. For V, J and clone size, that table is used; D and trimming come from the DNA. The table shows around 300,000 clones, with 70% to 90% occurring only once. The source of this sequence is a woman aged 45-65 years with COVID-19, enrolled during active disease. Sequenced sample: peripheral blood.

As DNA, the CDR3 is TGTGCCAGCAGTTTCGCCGGACTAGCGGAAAACAATGAGCAGTTCTTC. It yields the protein CASSFAGLAENNEQFF. The V call is TRBV6-5, the J call TRBJ2-1, with TRBD2 identical over 10 bases. There are 16 residues in the CDR3. Trimming cost V 4 bases and J 5 bases; bases outside gene matches: 8. Germline CDR1 and CDR2: MNHEY and SVGAGI.